These T cell receptor beta chains were read from a single sample in a study of blood T cell repertoires in COVID-19. The table came from immunoSEQ multiplex PCR; TCRdb's copy has only in-frame clones and leaves some out. The repertoire holds around 190,000 clones, less than 80% seen once, with over 10% in the top ten. The sequencing sample was made of peripheral blood. These receptor sequences come from a woman between 45 and 65 years old with acute or convalescent COVID-19. Each CDR3 is given with its conserved first and last residue. D genes are given only for firm matches. The size entry is marked missing in some rows and otherwise reads once, few, many or a size class.

V gene	clone size	J gene	D gene	CDR3 protein	CDR3 DNA
TRBV3-1/TRBV3-2	NA	TRBJ1-2	NA	CASSQGGTGGFGYTF	TGTGCCAGCAGCCAAGGCGGGACGGGAGGGTTTGGCTACACCTTC
TRBV27	NA	TRBJ2-3	NA	CASVRGGATDTQYF	TGTGCCAGCGTAAGGGGGGGAGCGACAGATACGCAGTATTTT
TRBV7-2	once	TRBJ1-1	NA	CASSLPSGFNTEAFF	TGTGCCAGCAGCTTACCCTCAGGGTTTAACACTGAAGCTTTCTTT
TRBV10-2	NA	TRBJ2-1	TRBD2	CASSESLAGSEQFF	TGCGCCAGCAGTGAGTCACTAGCGGGAAGTGAGCAGTTCTTC
TRBV5-5	NA	TRBJ1-3	NA	CASSLGQSSGNTIYF	TGTGCCAGCAGCCTTGGACAGAGCTCTGGAAACACCATATATTTT
TRBV28	NA	TRBJ2-7	TRBD1	CASSLFGQGSSYEQYF	TGTGCCAGCAGTTTATTCGGACAGGGGAGCTCCTACGAGCAGTACTTC
TRBV6-5	once	TRBJ2-2	NA	CASSYSASTPPGELFF	TGTGCCAGCAGTTACTCCGCTAGTACCCCACCCGGGGAGCTGTTTTTT
TRBV6-6	NA	TRBJ2-2	TRBD1	CASSPSGGQGAGELFF	TGTGCCAGCAGCCCCTCGGGGGGACAGGGGGCCGGGGAGCTGTTTTTT
TRBV13	few	TRBJ2-1	TRBD2	CASSLGLAGGPNEQFF	TGTGCCAGCAGCTTAGGCCTTGCGGGGGGGCCCAATGAGCAGTTCTTC
TRBV5-1	NA	TRBJ2-1	NA	CASSLHTDEQFF	TGCGCCAGCAGCTTGCATACGGATGAGCAGTTCTTC
TRBV19	NA	TRBJ1-6	NA	CASGGSSYNSPLHF	TGTGCCAGTGGGGGGAGCTCCTATAATTCACCCCTCCACTTT
TRBV5-6	NA	TRBJ2-7	TRBD1	CASSSDPGQLYEQYF	TGTGCCAGCAGCTCCGACCCGGGACAGCTCTACGAGCAGTACTTC
TRBV6-2/TRBV6-3	once	TRBJ2-5	TRBD2	CASSSSTSGETQYF	TGTGCCAGCAGTTCCAGTACTAGCGGCGAGACCCAGTACTTC
TRBV6-2/TRBV6-3	NA	TRBJ1-5	NA	CASSYSKQGVQPQHF	TGTGCCAGCAGTTACTCGAAACAGGGAGTTCAGCCCCAGCATTTT
TRBV4-2	NA	TRBJ1-5	NA	CASSQEVAGNSNQPQHF	TGTGCCAGCAGCCAAGAAGTAGCAGGGAATAGCAATCAGCCCCAGCATTTT
TRBV19	NA	TRBJ1-1	NA	CASSLTGLNTEAFF	TGTGCCAGTAGTCTCACAGGATTGAACACTGAAGCTTTCTTT
TRBV18	NA	TRBJ2-7	TRBD2	CASGPAGGPREQYF	TGTGCCAGCGGCCCCGCGGGAGGGCCCCGCGAGCAGTACTTC
TRBV19	NA	TRBJ1-1	NA	CASKRERTNTEAFF	TGTGCCAGTAAACGGGAACGAACAAACACTGAAGCTTTCTTT
TRBV10-3	NA	TRBJ2-7	TRBD1	CAISPLEDRAPSTYEQYF	TGTGCCATCAGTCCCCTCGAGGACAGGGCGCCATCCACCTACGAGCAGTACTTC
TRBV12-5	NA	TRBJ2-1	NA	CASGLYRVSTYNEQFF	TGTGCTAGTGGTTTGTACAGGGTCTCAACCTACAATGAGCAGTTCTTC
TRBV18	once	TRBJ1-2	NA	CASSPLLTGVENGYTF	TGTGCCAGCTCACCCCTCTTGACAGGCGTCGAAAACGGCTACACCTTC
TRBV4-2	NA	TRBJ2-7	NA	CASSQDNRNAYEQYF	TGTGCCAGCAGCCAAGATAACAGGAATGCCTACGAGCAGTACTTC
TRBV6-5	NA	TRBJ2-2	NA	CASSYSRHANTGELFF	TGTGCCAGCAGTTACTCGAGGCACGCGAACACCGGGGAGCTGTTTTTT
TRBV30	NA	TRBJ1-4	NA	CAWSVRGRKATNEKLFF	TGTGCCTGGAGTGTAAGAGGGCGAAAAGCAACTAATGAAAAACTGTTTTTT
TRBV27	once	TRBJ2-1	TRBD2	CASSPSGRVIMWSYNEQFF	TGTGCCAGCAGCCCTAGCGGGCGAGTCATAATGTGGTCCTACAATGAGCAGTTCTTC
TRBV7-2	NA	TRBJ1-1	TRBD1	CASSLTRDSREAFF	TGTGCCAGCAGCTTGACCCGGGACAGCCGTGAAGCTTTCTTT
TRBV27	NA	TRBJ1-1	NA	CASSLELGGAEAFF	TGTGCCAGCAGTTTGGAGTTAGGCGGGGCTGAAGCTTTCTTT
TRBV5-6	NA	TRBJ1-1	NA	CASSLGLGGTEAFF	TGTGCCAGCAGCTTGGGACTCGGTGGCACTGAAGCTTTCTTT
TRBV7-2	NA	TRBJ1-1	NA	CASSLTGEAFF	TGTGCCAGCAGCTTGACCGGGGAAGCTTTCTTT
TRBV28	NA	TRBJ1-5	TRBD1	CASSSGGGSNQPQHF	TGTGCCAGCAGTTCAGGGGGTGGGAGCAATCAGCCCCAGCATTTT
TRBV29-1	NA	TRBJ1-5	NA	CSVSTGLGQPQHF	TGCAGCGTTTCCACAGGGTTAGGTCAGCCCCAGCATTTT
TRBV29-1	NA	TRBJ1-2	NA	CSVGGDGSNYGYTF	TGCAGCGTTGGGGGGGACGGGTCTAACTATGGCTACACCTTC
TRBV10-2	NA	TRBJ1-6	TRBD1	CASSDRTGPNSPLHF	TGCGCCAGCAGTGATCGGACAGGGCCAAATTCACCCCTCCACTTT
TRBV7-9	NA	TRBJ2-1	TRBD2	CASSLGLAGVHEQFF	TGTGCCAGCAGCTTAGGTCTAGCGGGAGTCCATGAGCAGTTCTTC
TRBV24-1	NA	TRBJ2-1	NA	CATSDSRNPAPNEQFF	TGTGCCACCAGTGATTCGAGGAACCCGGCCCCCAATGAGCAGTTCTTC